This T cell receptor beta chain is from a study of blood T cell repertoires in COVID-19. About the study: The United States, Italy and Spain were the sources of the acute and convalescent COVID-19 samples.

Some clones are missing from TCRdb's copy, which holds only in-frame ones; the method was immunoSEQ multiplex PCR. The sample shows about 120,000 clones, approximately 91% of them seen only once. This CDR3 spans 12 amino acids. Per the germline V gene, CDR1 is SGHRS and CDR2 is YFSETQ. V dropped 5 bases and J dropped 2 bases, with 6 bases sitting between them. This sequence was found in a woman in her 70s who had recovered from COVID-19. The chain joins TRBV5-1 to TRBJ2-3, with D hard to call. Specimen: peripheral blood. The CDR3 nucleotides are TGCGCCAGCAGAGGAGTCACAGATACGCAGTATTTT. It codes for CASRGVTDTQYF.